One and the same sample provided the 24 T cell receptor beta chains below, sequenced in a study of T cells in Graves' hyperthyroidism and ophthalmopathy. Amplified TCR beta CDR3 regions came from RNA transcripts. Researchers ran a first-round RT-PCR on the TCR CDR3 using the HTBI primer set. MiXCR was run by TCRdb on the multiplex PCR reads, yielding one entry per CDR3 protein. The data contain about 400,000 distinct CDR3 sequences, more than 12% of them singletons. What was sequenced was blood. Receptor source: a man aged 45-65 years with Graves' ophthalmopathy.

The chain carries TRBV19 and TRBJ2-1; 9 nucleotides line up with TRBD2. Germline V gene data show CDR1 as LNHDA and CDR2 as SQIVND (reference sequence). The CDR3 is made up of 16 amino acids. The J segment lost 6 bases and the V segment lost 8 bases, leaving 14 bases of the junction unmatched. The CDR3 region has the DNA TGTGCCAGTCTCTTCTCGGCGGGAGGGCGCCCCAATGAGCAGTTCTTC. Encoded protein: CASLFSAGGRPNEQFF.

This clonotype was recorded many times. The chain employs TRBV5-1 and TRBJ1-6; 7 bases match TRBD1. Trimming took 4 bases from V and 6 from J; bases not matched to a gene: 4. CDR3 size: 14 residues. From germline, CDR1 is SGHRS and CDR2 YFSETQ. The CDR3 DNA is TGCGCCAGCAGCCCGCGGGACAGTAATTCACCCCTCCACTTT. This translates into CASSPRDSNSPLHF.

There are many counts of this clonotype. J is TRBJ2-1 and V is TRBV2; D perhaps matches TRBD2 (6 bases). Trimming cost V 8 bases and J 9 bases, with 17 bases left between them. Germline values: CDR1 SNHLY, CDR2 FYNNEI. This CDR3 is 13 amino acids long. CDR3 protein: CASRSPDYSEQFF. The CDR3 nucleotides are TGTGCCAGCCGGAGTCCGGACTATTCTGAGCAGTTCTTC.

This clonotype has only a few counts. The chain employs TRBV27 and TRBJ2-5, with 10 positions matching TRBD2. CDR1 and CDR2 (germline): MNHEY, SMNVEV (reference sequence). This CDR3 has 14 amino acids. V was pared by 5 bases and J by 5 bases, with 5 bases of the junction left unmatched. The chain's CDR3 is CASSRLGLAETQYF. In DNA, the CDR3 is TGTGCCAGCAGTCGACTGGGACTAGCGGAGACCCAGTACTTC.

Ten or more counts support this clonotype. V is TRBV11-3 and J is TRBJ2-7; TRBD2 matches 12 bases. J gave up 2 bases and V 5 bases, and 16 bases lay outside the gene matches. The CDR3 runs 19 residues. Germline V gene data show CDR1 as SGHNT and CDR2 as YENEEA. The CDR3 loop is CASSTPPGLAGPEAYEQYF. CDR3 nucleotides: TGTGCCAGCAGCACTCCACCGGGACTAGCGGGCCCAGAGGCCTACGAGCAGTACTTC. The whole variable domain, filled in from reference TRBV11-3 and TRBJ2-7, reads EAGVVQSPRYKIIEKKQPVAFWCNPISGHNTLYWYLQNLGQGPELLIRYENEEAVDDSQLPKDRFSAERLKGVDSTLKIQPAELGDSAVYLCASSTPPGLAGPEAYEQYFGPGTRLTVT.

V gene TRBV7-2 combines with J gene TRBJ2-1, with a tentative D call TRBD1 (7 bases). V was cut by 6 bases and J by 0 bases, with 18 bases left in between. The CDR3 runs 17 residues. Germline V gene sequence: CDR1 SGHTA, CDR2 FQGNSA. In DNA form, the CDR3 reads TGTGCCAGCAGTCCGCGGGACAGCCAGAGCTCCTACAATGAGCAGTTCTTC. Its protein product is CASSPRDSQSSYNEQFF. Drawing the rest from reference TRBV7-2 and TRBJ2-1, the complete variable domain is GAGVSQSPSNKVTEKGKDVELRCDPISGHTALYWYRQSLGQGLEFLIYFQGNSAPDKSGLPSDRFSAERTGGSVSTLTIQRTQQEDSAVYLCASSPRDSQSSYNEQFFGPGTRLTVL.

This clonotype was found many times. The CDR3 region is CASSFNLLVTDTQYF. As DNA, the CDR3 is TGTGCCAGCAGCTTCAATCTTCTAGTCACAGATACGCAGTATTTT. The chain uses TRBV11-2 and TRBJ2-3; unclear D gene. This CDR3 comprises 15 residues. With 3 bases removed from V and 2 bases from J, the gap between germline ends came to 12 bases. CDR1 is SGHAT and CDR2 is FQNNGV in the germline V gene. Full variable domain (remainder filled in from reference TRBV11-2 and TRBJ2-3): EAGVAQSPRYKIIEKRQSVAFWCNPISGHATLYWYQQILGQGPKLLIQFQNNGVVDDSQLPKDRFSAERLKGVDSTLKIQPAKLEDSAVYLCASSFNLLVTDTQYFGPGTRLTVL.

This chain links TRBV7-6 with TRBJ2-7; 8 positions agree with TRBD2. The CDR3 runs to 16 residues. Germline CDR1 SGHVS, CDR2 FNYEAQ. The V and J ends lost 5 bases and 5 bases, in that order; junction bases with no gene match: 14. The CDR3 region is CASSLNPDGGGNEQYF. The CDR3 bases are TGTGCCAGCAGCCTGAACCCGGACGGCGGGGGGAACGAGCAGTACTTC.

This clonotype has ten or more counts. This chain joins TRBV20-1 and TRBJ1-4; D unresolved. This CDR3 spans 12 amino acids. The germline CDR1 and CDR2 sequences are DFQATT and SNEGSKA (reference sequence). The V gene lost 0 bases and the J gene lost 7 bases, with 6 bases spanning the gap. Here the CDR3 DNA reads TGCAGTGCTAGAGATCTCCGTGAAAAACTGTTTTTT. It encodes CSARDLREKLFF.

This clonotype was counted at least ten times. The chain joins TRBV18 to TRBJ2-1; D not certain. Germline values: CDR1 KGHSH, CDR2 LQKENI. The CDR3 sequence is 17 residues long. Trimming took off 0 bases at V and 12 bases at J, with 24 bases between the two ends. Here the CDR3 reads CASSPPNGPHSTQGQFF. In DNA form, the CDR3 reads TGTGCCAGCTCACCACCGAATGGGCCACACTCAACCCAAGGGCAGTTCTTC.

The chain joins TRBV6-2 or TRBV6-3 to TRBJ1-1, with D possibly TRBD1 on 5 matching bases. Trimming took 0 bases from V and 1 from J, leaving 12 bases between them. This CDR3 is built from 16 residues. Per germline, CDR1 MNHEY and CDR2 SVGEGT. The CDR3 protein is CASSYSPGRKNTEAFF. The CDR3 bases are TGTGCCAGCAGTTACTCTCCGGGGCGGAAGAACACTGAAGCTTTCTTT.

A note on this clonotype: The junction shows a germline mismatch at one end, possibly a read error. The chain combines TRBV28 with TRBJ1-1; D remains unclear. This CDR3 is 13 amino acids long. Germline V gives CDR1 MDHEN, CDR2 SYDVKM. CDR3 protein: CTSSLRANTEAFF. DNA for the CDR3: TGTACCAGCAGTTTAAGGGCCAACACTGAAGCTTTCTTT.

The chain carries TRBV6-9 and TRBJ2-1; TRBD2 might be the D (7 bases). Germline V gene sequence: CDR1 MNHGY, CDR2 SVAAGI. The V and J ends lost 4 bases and 6 bases respectively, with 16 bases between them. CDR3 size: 15 residues. The CDR3 DNA reads TGTGCCAGCAGTTCGGGGGGCCTAAGTTTCAATGAGCAGTTCTTC. It is translated as CASSSGGLSFNEQFF.

This clonotype appeared many times. This chain joins TRBV18 and TRBJ2-7; the D gene is possibly TRBD1 (5 bases). Trimming left V 0 bases short and J 5 bases short, with 14 bases between. This CDR3 is built from 15 residues. The germline V gene has CDR1 KGHSH and CDR2 LQKENI. The CDR3 protein is CASSPPGRASHEQYF. The CDR3 region has the DNA TGTGCCAGCTCACCACCCGGCAGGGCAAGCCACGAGCAGTACTTC.

A note on this clonotype: A much larger clone differs by one base, so this may be a read error. The chain joins TRBV20-1 to TRBJ2-1; D gene uncertain. The DNA matches TRBJ2-7 better at its end, which makes the J call doubtful. The CDR3 extends over 13 amino acids. The germline CDR1 and CDR2 sequences are DFQATT and SNEGSKA (reference sequence). The CDR3 DNA reads as TGCAGTGCTAGGGACCCCTTATACAATGAGCAGTACTTC. Its translation is CSARDPLYNEQYF.

The table lists this clonotype with many counts. The chain carries TRBV2 and TRBJ2-1; 10 bases line up with TRBD2. Germline V gene data show CDR1 as SNHLY and CDR2 as FYNNEI. This CDR3 is built from 18 residues. V lost 2 bases and J lost 8; bases outside the gene matches: 15. The chain's CDR3 is CASSEYFLSSGSGDEQFF. As DNA, the CDR3 is TGTGCCAGCAGTGAATACTTCCTATCTAGCGGGAGTGGCGATGAGCAGTTCTTC.

In this sample, this clonotype turned up many times. This chain uses TRBV25-1 with TRBJ2-1; 9 nucleotides agree with TRBD2. V gave up 5 bases and J gave up 4 bases; unmatched junction bases: 9. Per germline, CDR1 MGHDK and CDR2 SYGVNS. The CDR3 runs to 16 residues. CDR3 sequence: CASSPPTSGPYNEQFF. The CDR3 coding sequence is TGTGCCAGCAGTCCTCCGACTAGCGGACCATACAATGAGCAGTTCTTC. Looking up the rest from reference TRBV25-1 and TRBJ2-1 gives the full variable domain: EADIYQTPRYLVIGTGKKITLECSQTMGHDKMYWYQQDPGMELHLIHYSYGVNSTEKGDLSSESTVSRIRTEHFPLTLESARPSHTSQYLCASSPPTSGPYNEQFFGPGTRLTVL.

This clonotype has a count of ten or more. The J gene is TRBJ2-5, the V gene TRBV18; the D is unclear. The CDR3 is 14 amino acids. V lost 3 bases and J lost 2, with 10 bases in between. CDR1 is KGHSH, CDR2 LQKENI, per germline. The CDR3 protein is CASSPRTEQETQYF. DNA of the CDR3: TGTGCCAGCTCACCCCGGACGGAACAAGAGACCCAGTACTTC.

In this sample, this clonotype turned up a few times. V is TRBV27 and J is TRBJ1-2; the match to TRBD1 covers 7 bases. V gave up 5 bases and J gave up 4 bases; unmatched junction bases: 4. This CDR3 spans 13 amino acids. Germline CDR1 and CDR2: MNHEY and SMNVEV (reference sequence). CDR3 residues: CASSPGGIYGYTF. CDR3 DNA: TGTGCCAGCAGTCCAGGGGGGATCTATGGCTACACCTTC.

The table lists this clonotype with many counts. The chain couples TRBV5-1 to TRBJ2-5; D remains ambiguous. Germline CDR1 and CDR2: SGHRS and YFSETQ. The CDR3 is 15 residues long. The V end was cut by 0 bases, the J end by 4 bases, with 13 bases between. In DNA, the CDR3 is TGCGCCAGCAGCTTGGTCGTTGGCGCCAGAGAGACCCAGTACTTC. Protein: CASSLVVGARETQYF.

This clonotype was counted many times. The rearrangement uses TRBV2 and TRBJ1-4; 9 nucleotides match TRBD1. There are 14 residues in the CDR3. Per the germline V gene, CDR1 is SNHLY and CDR2 is FYNNEI. V shed 6 bases and J 3 bases; nucleotides not matched to a gene: 2. The CDR3 loop reads CASRDRGPNEKLFF. DNA of the CDR3: TGTGCCAGCAGGGACAGGGGACCTAATGAAAAACTGTTTTTT.

The sample holds a few counts of this clonotype. The chain employs TRBV30 and TRBJ2-1, with a tentative D call TRBD1 (7 bases). From germline, CDR1 is GTSNPN and CDR2 SVGIG (reference sequence). Trimming removed 7 bases at V and 0 bases at J, with 16 bases between. This CDR3 spans 15 amino acids. Written as DNA, the CDR3 is TGTGCCTTGACCCAGGGGGGTAGCTCCTACAATGAGCAGTTCTTC. Translation gives CALTQGGSSYNEQFF.

This clonotype was detected a few times. The chain has TRBV5-1 and TRBJ2-5; D possibly corresponds to TRBD2 (5 bases). The V and J ends lost 0 bases and 1 base respectively, with 10 bases between them. The V gene's germline CDR1 is SGHRS and CDR2 YFSETQ. The CDR3 extends over 15 amino acids. This CDR3 reads CASSLDPGTQETQYF. The CDR3 coding sequence is TGCGCCAGCAGCTTGGATCCGGGAACCCAAGAGACCCAGTACTTC. Using reference TRBV5-1 and TRBJ2-5 for the parts outside the CDR3, the full variable domain is KAGVTQTPRYLIKTRGQQVTLSCSPISGHRSVSWYQQTPGQGLQFLFEYFSETQRNKGNFPGRFSGRQFSNSRSEMNVSTLELGDSALYLCASSLDPGTQETQYFGPGTRLLVL.

The genes are TRBV5-1 and TRBJ1-4; TRBD1 matches at 9 bases. The V segment lost 4 bases and the J segment 8 bases; nucleotides outside the gene matches: 6. The CDR3 consists of 14 residues. Germline-derived CDR1 and CDR2 are SGHRS and YFSETQ. This chain's CDR3 is CASSTGQGREKLFF. The CDR3 DNA follows: TGCGCCAGCAGCACCGGACAGGGGCGGGAAAAACTGTTTTTT.